This T cell receptor (beta chain) was sequenced for a study of OX40 agonist ivuxolimab in advanced cancers. For the study at large: The dose of intravenous ivuxolimab that patients received every 2 weeks ranged from 0.01 to 10 mg/kg. Patients achieving partial responses numbered three: one hepatocellular carcinoma case and two cutaneous melanoma cases.

Exclusion of a patient followed from autoimmune disease history or systemic immunosuppression. Remarks on this clone: Its cognate antigen is unknown.

Study observations and caveats: On average, CD8+ T cells had more expanded clones than CD4+.

The germline gives CDR1 SEHNR, CDR2 FQNEAQ (reference sequence). With 5 bases clipped from V and 0 bases from J, the junction kept 11 bases outside the gene matches. This CDR3 has 19 residues. Libraries were prepared by immunoSEQ multiplex PCR; TCRdb keeps only in-frame clonotypes and omits some of them. The sample records around 70,000 clones, 85% being singletons. This TCR was recovered from an adult with an advanced solid tumor such as melanoma, head and neck, liver or kidney cancer. The chain has TRBV7-9 and TRBJ2-1; 12 nucleotides line up with TRBD2. The sample was CD4+ or CD8+ T cells sorted from blood, taken in a trial of the OX40 agonist ivuxolimab. CDR3 amino acids: CASSKTSGGPLSSYNEQFF. The CDR3 coding sequence is TGTGCCAGCAGCAAAACTAGCGGGGGGCCCCTGAGCTCCTACAATGAGCAGTTCTTC.